The rows below give T cell receptor beta chains drawn from one sample of a study of response to subunit inactivated influenza vaccine. From the RT-PCR reads, TCRdb called clonotypes with MiXCR, one entry per CDR3 protein. The repertoire holds around 790,000 distinct CDR3 sequences, with around 20% as singletons. The material was PBMCs from blood, obtained 5 days after vaccination. The receptors here all came from a man in his fifties or sixties who received an inactivated influenza vaccine. The CDR3 runs from the conserved cysteine through the conserved F or W. D genes are given only for firm matches. A row's size may be missing; if present it is once, few, many or a size class.

>.|TRBJ2-1|.|TRBV5-1
TGCGCCAGCAGCCCTGGAGGCGGGTCCCACAATGAGCAGTTCTTC
CASSPGGGSHNEQFF
>few|TRBJ1-1|.|TRBV12-3/TRBV12-4
TGTGCCAGCAGTTTGGAAGGGACAATGAACACTGAAGCTTTCTTT
CASSLEGTMNTEAFF
>.|TRBJ2-1|.|TRBV28
TGTGCCAGCAGTGGGGCCCCGAGCTCCTACAATGAGCAGTTCTTC
CASSGAPSSYNEQFF
>few|TRBJ2-5|TRBD1|TRBV20-1
TGCAGTGCTCATACGGGACAGAAATTAGAGACCCAGTACTTC
CSAHTGQKLETQYF
>.|TRBJ2-7|.|TRBV5-1
TGCGCCGGCAGCTGGGACGGTTACGAGCAGTACTTC
CAGSWDGYEQYF
>.|TRBJ2-2|.|TRBV15
TGTGCCACCAGCAGAGATCCAGGGACGGTCACCGGGGAGCTGTTTTTT
CATSRDPGTVTGELFF
>.|TRBJ2-7|.|TRBV12-3/TRBV12-4
TGTGCCAGCAGTTTACAAGGGGGATCTGTAGGTGGGCAGTACTTC
CASSLQGGSVGGQYF
>.|TRBJ2-7|TRBD1|TRBV15
TGTGCCACCAGCCCACGAAGCACAGGGGCCTACGAGCAGTACTTC
CATSPRSTGAYEQYF
>.|TRBJ2-1|.|TRBV29-1
TGCAGCGTGGGGAAGGTTGAGCAGTTCTTC
CSVGKVEQFF
>.|TRBJ1-5|.|TRBV3-1
TGTGCCAGCAGCCGACAGATCAATCAGCCCCAGCATTTT
CASSRQINQPQHF
>.|TRBJ2-3|.|TRBV5-1
TGCGCCAGCAGCTTGTGGGGCGGGAGCACAGATACGCAGTATTTT
CASSLWGGSTDTQYF
>.|TRBJ2-7|.|TRBV7-2
TGTGCCAGCAGCTTAACGGGGGACGGTTACGAGCAGTACTTC
CASSLTGDGYEQYF
>few|TRBJ2-3|.|TRBV29-1
TGCAGCGTCGTACAGGGAAGGGGAGATACGCAGTATTTT
CSVVQGRGDTQYF
>.|TRBJ2-6|.|TRBV4-2
TGTGCCAGCAGCCAAACCGGGACGGGTCGCTCTGGGGCCAACGTCCTGACTTTC
CASSQTGTGRSGANVLTF
>few|TRBJ2-1|TRBD1|TRBV7-2
TGTGCCAGCAGCGTGGGACAGGGGGCCAAGCAGTTCTTC
CASSVGQGAKQFF
>few|TRBJ1-1|.|TRBV7-6
TGTGCCAGCAGCGCCATCAGGAGCACTGAAGCTTTCTTT
CASSAIRSTEAFF
>many|TRBJ1-4|.|TRBV20-1
TGCAGTGCTAGACGGGGCAGGGAAAAACTGTTTTTT
CSARRGREKLFF
>.|TRBJ2-1|TRBD1|TRBV20-1
TGCAGTACACCCGATTGGACAGGTTCCAATGAGCAGTTCTTC
CSTPDWTGSNEQFF
>.|TRBJ2-7|.|TRBV4-3
TGCGCCAGCAGCCCCCACAGGGCAGGGAAGAACGCCGAGCAGTACTTC
CASSPHRAGKNAEQYF
>.|TRBJ1-5|.|TRBV28
TGTGCCAGCATACCCCAGGGGAATCAGCCCCAGCATTTT
CASIPQGNQPQHF
>few|TRBJ2-7|.|TRBV4-2
TGTGCCAGCAGCCAAGATCTGCGTCAGGGAAGTGGTTTGGACGAGCAGTACTTC
CASSQDLRQGSGLDEQYF
>.|TRBJ1-1|.|TRBV7-2
TGTGCCAGCAGCTTAGCCGAGACAGGGAACACTGAAGCTTTCTTT
CASSLAETGNTEAFF
>.|TRBJ1-4|.|TRBV18
TGTGCCAGCTCACCTCGACAGTTAACTAATGAAAAACTGTTTTTT
CASSPRQLTNEKLFF
>.|TRBJ2-2|.|TRBV6-2/TRBV6-3
TGTGCCAGCAGCGACTATCTCACCGGGGAGCTGTTTTTT
CASSDYLTGELFF
>once|TRBJ1-3|.|TRBV7-9
TGTGCCAGCAGCTTAGGGGCAAACACCATATATTTT
CASSLGANTIYF
>few|TRBJ1-4|.|TRBV7-6
TGTGCCAGCAGCCCTATGGGAACTAATGAAAAACTGTTTTTT
CASSPMGTNEKLFF
>.|TRBJ2-7|.|TRBV5-4
TGTGCCAGCAGCTTAAGCGCTTTCAACGAGCAGTACTTC
CASSLSAFNEQYF
>.|TRBJ2-1|TRBD1|TRBV4-2
TGTGCCAGCAGCCTTACTCCGGGACAGGGATTATACTACAATGAGCAGTTCTTC
CASSLTPGQGLYYNEQFF
>few|TRBJ1-2|.|TRBV12-3/TRBV12-4
TGTGCCAGCAGTTTAGGAATAGGGGGGGGATATGGCTACACCTTC
CASSLGIGGGYGYTF
>.|TRBJ2-2|.|TRBV27
TGTGCCAGCAGTTTGACGGAAACTGCGAACACCGGGGAGCTGTTTTTT
CASSLTETANTGELFF
>.|TRBJ2-5|TRBD2|TRBV5-1
TGCGCCAGTGCACCGAGGAGCGGGAGGGACCAAGAGACCCAGTACTTC
CASAPRSGRDQETQYF
>.|TRBJ2-7|.|TRBV27
TGTGCCAGCAGCCCTTTCGGGTCTCCCTCGAAAGAGCAGTACTTC
CASSPFGSPSKEQYF
>few|TRBJ1-2|.|TRBV12-3/TRBV12-4
TGTGCCAGCGCGGGGGTCACTAACTATGGCTACACCTTC
CASAGVTNYGYTF
>few|TRBJ2-2|.|TRBV29-1
TGCAGCGGGCGGGCCAACACCGGGGAGCTGTTTTTT
CSGRANTGELFF
>.|TRBJ2-7|.|TRBV6-2/TRBV6-3
TGTGCCAGCAGTTACCGGGCAGAATACTACGAGCAGTACTTC
CASSYRAEYYEQYF
>few|TRBJ1-3|.|TRBV6-5
TGTGCCAGCAGTTACTCGACGAGCTCTGGAAACACCATATATTTT
CASSYSTSSGNTIYF
>.|TRBJ2-6|.|TRBV6-1
TGTGCCAGCAGTGTGGGCGTGGGGGCCAACGTCCTGACTTTC
CASSVGVGANVLTF
>.|TRBJ2-4|.|TRBV7-9
TGTGCCAGCAGCCGGCTGACAATAGCCAAAAACATTCAGTACTTC
CASSRLTIAKNIQYF
>few|TRBJ1-5|.|TRBV15
TGTGCCACCAGCGATCGGAGGGACCAGCCCCAGCATTTT
CATSDRRDQPQHF
>.|TRBJ2-7|.|TRBV30
TGTGCCCGCCGTCGGAAGAGCTCCTACGAGCAGTACTTC
CARRRKSSYEQYF
>.|TRBJ2-4|.|TRBV4-3
TGCGCCAGCAGCCAAGGAGTTCTCAAAAACATTCAGTACTTC
CASSQGVLKNIQYF
>.|TRBJ2-1|.|TRBV20-1
TGCAGTGCTAGGGCAGGTTTTTACACGGGTAATGAGCAGTTCTTC
CSARAGFYTGNEQFF
>.|TRBJ2-3|.|TRBV5-1
TGCGCCAGCAGCTTTTCCCTTAAGGGGGGAATGGTTGCAGATACGCAGTATTTT
CASSFSLKGGMVADTQYF
>few|TRBJ1-1|.|TRBV29-1
TGCAGCGTTGAACAGGGGAGGGGAACTGAAGCTTTCTTT
CSVEQGRGTEAFF
>few|TRBJ2-7|.|TRBV6-5
TGTGCCAGCAGTTACTACCGGGGGCTAGCCTACGAGCAGTACTTC
CASSYYRGLAYEQYF
>few|TRBJ2-3|.|TRBV28
TGTGCCAGCAGTTACCCTAGCGAGACCGGCACAGATACGCAGTATTTT
CASSYPSETGTDTQYF
>.|TRBJ2-7|.|TRBV10-3
TGTGCCACGGAGGGCCTAACAGGGAACGAGCAGTACTTC
CATEGLTGNEQYF
>.|TRBJ2-7|TRBD2|TRBV10-3
TGTGCCATCAGTCAGGGACTAGCGGGAACTAACTACGAGCAGTACTTC
CAISQGLAGTNYEQYF